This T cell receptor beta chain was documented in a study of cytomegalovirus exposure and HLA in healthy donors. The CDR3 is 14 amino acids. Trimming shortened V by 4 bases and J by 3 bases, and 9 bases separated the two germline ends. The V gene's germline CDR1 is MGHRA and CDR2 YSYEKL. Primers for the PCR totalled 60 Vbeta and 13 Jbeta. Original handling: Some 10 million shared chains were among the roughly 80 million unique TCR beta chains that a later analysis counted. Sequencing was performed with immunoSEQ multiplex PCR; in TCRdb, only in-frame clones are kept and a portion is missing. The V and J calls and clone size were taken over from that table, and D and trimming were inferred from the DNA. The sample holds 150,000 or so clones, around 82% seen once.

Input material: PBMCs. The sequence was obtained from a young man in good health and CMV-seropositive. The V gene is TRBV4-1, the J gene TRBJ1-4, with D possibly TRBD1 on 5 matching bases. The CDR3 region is CASSPQGPNEKLFF. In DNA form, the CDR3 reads TGCGCCAGCAGCCCCCAGGGTCCTAATGAAAAACTGTTTTTT.